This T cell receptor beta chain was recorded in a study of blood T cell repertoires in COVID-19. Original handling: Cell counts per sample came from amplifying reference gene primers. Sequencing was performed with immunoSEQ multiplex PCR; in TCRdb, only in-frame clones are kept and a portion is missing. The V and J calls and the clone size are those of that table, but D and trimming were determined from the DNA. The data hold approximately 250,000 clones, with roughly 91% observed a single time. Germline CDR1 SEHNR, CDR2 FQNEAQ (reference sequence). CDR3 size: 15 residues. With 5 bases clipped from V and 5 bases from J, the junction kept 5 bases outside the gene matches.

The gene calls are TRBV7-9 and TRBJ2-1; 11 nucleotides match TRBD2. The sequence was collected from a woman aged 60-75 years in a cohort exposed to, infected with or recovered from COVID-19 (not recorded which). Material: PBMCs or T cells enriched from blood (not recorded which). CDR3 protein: CASSRGLAEHNEQFF. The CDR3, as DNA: TGTGCCAGCAGCCGGGGACTAGCGGAGCACAATGAGCAGTTCTTC.